What follows is one T cell receptor beta chain and its context. Its target is not known. The CDR3 extends over 13 amino acids. Germline V gene data show CDR1 as KGHSH and CDR2 as LQKENI. Between the trimmed V and J ends, which lost 6 bases and 7 bases, there was a span of 13 bases. This record comes from a study of PD-1 blockade in classical Hodgkin lymphoma. For the study at large: Intravenous nivolumab at 3 mg/kg was given to patients every 2 weeks.

TCRdb's table, derived via immunoSEQ multiplex PCR, lists solely in-frame clones and lacks some. The sample shows some 24,000 clones, around four fifths of them seen only once. The time point is: cycle 4 day 1 (C4D1), after 6 weeks of nivolumab. Each patient relapsed following autologous stem cell transplantation, and prior brentuximab vedotin exposure differed. General study findings and limits: As was reported, newly diagnosed patients showed lower baseline TCR diversity than healthy donors did.

The chain recombines TRBV18 with TRBJ1-5; D is undetermined. This TCR derives from a human donor with classical Hodgkin lymphoma. The specimen comprised peripheral blood mononuclear cells (PBMCs), sampled before the fourth cycle of nivolumab. The CDR3 spells CASSQYMEQPQHF. DNA of the CDR3: TGTGCCAGCTCTCAATATATGGAACAGCCCCAGCATTTT.